Following are 11 T cell receptor beta chains from one sample sequenced in a study of T-cell reconstitution after alpha-beta-depleted transplantation in children. Unique molecular identifiers featured in how the TCRbeta library was prepared. One entry per CDR3 protein, called by TCRdb with MiXCR from the PCR reads. Of about 830,000 distinct CDR3 sequences listed, approximately 15% are singletons. Sequences were derived from PBMCs, mostly from graft donor cells, sampled 360 days after TCRalphabeta/CD19-depleted stem cell transplant. Receptor source: a male patient between 5 and 17 years old who had a stem cell transplant for acute lymphoblastic leukemia, so the T cells may come from the graft donor.

The chain has TRBV20-1 and TRBJ2-7; a weak D match, TRBD2 (5 bases). This CDR3 is 13 amino acids long. Germline V gene data show CDR1 as DFQATT and CDR2 as SNEGSKA (reference sequence). Trimming shortened V by 2 bases and J by 2 bases, and 10 bases separated the two germline ends. CDR3 DNA: TGCAGTGCTAGATCGCAGACTACCTACGAGCAGTACTTC. The encoded protein is CSARSQTTYEQYF.

A few counts support this clonotype. The chain uses TRBV2 and TRBJ2-1; TRBD2 matches 9 bases. CDR1 is SNHLY and CDR2 is FYNNEI in the germline V gene. The CDR3 runs to 19 residues. V lost 4 bases and J lost 0; bases outside the gene matches: 13. The CDR3 sequence: CASSVRDSGSSSSYNEQFF. In DNA, the CDR3 is TGTGCCAGCAGTGTAAGGGATAGCGGGAGTTCCAGCTCCTACAATGAGCAGTTCTTC.

The chain is built from TRBV7-9 and TRBJ2-1, with 8 positions matching TRBD2. CDR1 and CDR2 (germline): SEHNR, FQNEAQ (reference sequence). V was pared by 0 bases and J by 4 bases, with 5 bases of the junction left unmatched. The CDR3 extends over 16 amino acids. The CDR3 reads CASSLAAGRAYNEQFF. The CDR3 bases are TGTGCCAGCAGCTTAGCGGCCGGGAGGGCGTACAATGAGCAGTTCTTC.

The sample holds many counts of this clonotype. V usage is TRBV6-5 and J usage is TRBJ2-7; D unclear. Germline V gene lookup returns CDR1 MNHEY and CDR2 SVGAGI. The CDR3 totals 12 residues. V was pared by 4 bases and J by 3 bases, with 7 bases between. In DNA, the CDR3 is TGTGCCAGCAGTTTTGGTCACTACGAGCAGTACTTC. Its translation: CASSFGHYEQYF.

This clonotype was counted many times. This rearrangement joins TRBV12-5 to TRBJ2-5; 8 nucleotides line up with TRBD2. The CDR3 contains 15 residues. V trimming: 2 bases; J trimming: 4 bases; junction bases outside the gene matches: 6. Germline V gene data show CDR1 as LGHNT and CDR2 as FRNRAP. CDR3 nucleotide sequence: TGTGCTAGTGGTTTGACCCTCGGGAGGGGAGAGACCCAGTACTTC. Protein: CASGLTLGRGETQYF. Variable domain in full (rest from reference TRBV12-5 and TRBJ2-5): DARVTQTPRHKVTEMGQEVTMRCQPILGHNTVFWYRQTMMQGLELLAYFRNRAPLDDSGMPKDRFSAEMPDATLATLKIQPSEPRDSAVYFCASGLTLGRGETQYFGPGTRLLVL.

Note on this clonotype: Possible read error: a much larger clone is one base away. As the CDR3 is not closed by the conserved phenylalanine or tryptophan, this likely results from a read error. This chain connects TRBV6-5 to TRBJ1-1; D call uncertain. Per germline, CDR1 MNHEY and CDR2 SVGAGI. The CDR3 runs 15 residues. V was clipped by 3 bases and J by 1 base, with 12 bases between them. The CDR3 bases are TGTGCCAGCAGTTATCTTTCCCCTTCGAACACTGAAGCTTTCCTT. Translating it yields CASSYLSPSNTEAFL.

This clonotype has ten or more counts. The chain uses TRBV9 and TRBJ2-1; the D gene is possibly TRBD1 (6 bases). Trimming took off 0 bases at V and 4 bases at J, with 14 bases between the two ends. The CDR3 has 16 residues. Germline values: CDR1 SGDLS, CDR2 YYNGEE. The CDR3, as DNA: TGTGCCAGCAGCGTAGAAGGGGGAGTGGGATACAATGAGCAGTTCTTC. Protein: CASSVEGGVGYNEQFF.

The CDR3 region is CASTGGGATYNEQFF. The CDR3 DNA reads TGTGCCAGCACCGGGGGGGGAGCAACCTACAATGAGCAGTTCTTC. The chain combines TRBV12-3 or TRBV12-4 with TRBJ2-1, with 8 nucleotides matching TRBD2. V dropped 7 bases and J dropped 2; count of bases not matched to a gene: 7. The CDR3 length is 15 residues.

This rearrangement joins TRBV4-1 to TRBJ1-3, with D possibly matching TRBD1 (5 bases). This CDR3 comprises 13 residues. V was cut by 1 base and J by 8 bases, with 9 bases left in between. Germline V gives CDR1 MGHRA, CDR2 YSYEKL. The CDR3 is CASSQAGKDTIYF. CDR3 in DNA: TGCGCCAGCAGCCAAGCAGGGAAAGACACCATATATTTT.

The gene calls are TRBV7-6 and TRBJ1-2; D possibly corresponds to TRBD1 (6 bases). Per the germline V gene, CDR1 is SGHVS and CDR2 is FNYEAQ. This CDR3 has 13 amino acids. V was cut by 5 bases and J by 7 bases, with 14 bases left in between. The CDR3 loop reads CASSPLGGAGYTF. CDR3 sequence (DNA): TGTGCCAGCAGCCCATTAGGGGGTGCTGGCTACACCTTC.

This clonotype was detected a few times. The chain combines TRBV7-9 with TRBJ1-5, with TRBD1 identical over 7 bases. The CDR3 spans 16 residues. The trim removed 4 bases at V and 0 bases at J, leaving 6 bases unmatched. Per germline, CDR1 SEHNR and CDR2 FQNEAQ (reference sequence). This chain's CDR3 is CASSYGTDDSNQPQHF. In DNA, the CDR3 is TGTGCCAGCAGCTATGGGACAGATGATAGCAATCAGCCCCAGCATTTT.